Listed here are 20 T cell receptor beta chains from one sample, sequenced in a study of T cell responses to AZD1222 COVID-19 vaccine. TCRdb's copy holds only in-frame clones and misses some; the assay was immunoSEQ multiplex PCR. The table has 84,000 or so clones, over 85% seen once. The sample here was peripheral blood, taken on day 0 of AZD1222 vaccination. These receptors all come from an adult in good health.

The V and J genes are TRBV7-3 and TRBJ2-7; 7 nucleotides match TRBD2. J gave up 6 bases and V 0 bases, and 5 bases lay outside the gene matches. The CDR3 has 14 amino acids. Germline loops: CDR1 SGHTA, CDR2 FQGTGA. The CDR3: CASSLTPGEGEQYF. Here the CDR3 DNA reads TGTGCCAGCAGCTTAACCCCGGGGGAGGGCGAGCAGTACTTC.

V and J are TRBV19 and TRBJ2-3; maybe TRBD1 (6 bases). Per germline, CDR1 LNHDA and CDR2 SQIVND (reference sequence). V was cut by 1 base and J by 4 bases, with 9 bases left in between. The CDR3 extends over 14 amino acids. The CDR3 spells CASSIVAGADTQYF. The CDR3 nucleotides read TGTGCCAGTAGTATAGTGGCAGGGGCAGATACGCAGTATTTT.

This chain links TRBV11-2 with TRBJ2-5; TRBD1 matches at 9 bases. The germline V gene has CDR1 SGHAT and CDR2 FQNNGV. The junction had 11 bases not matched to a gene; V was cut back by 4 bases and J by 5 bases. This CDR3 has 16 amino acids. The CDR3 bases are TGTGCCAGCAGCTCTCCGGGACAGGGAGGCGGGGAGACCCAGTACTTC. Translated, it gives CASSSPGQGGGETQYF.

This clone came up once. V is TRBV19 and J is TRBJ2-7, with TRBD1 matching 10 bases. Germline CDR1 reads LNHDA; CDR2 reads SQIVND (reference sequence). Trimming at V came to 3 bases and at J to 5 bases, leaving 1 base not matched to a gene. This CDR3 is 13 amino acids long. CDR3 region: CASSIGTGDEQYF. CDR3 in DNA: TGTGCCAGTAGTATTGGGACAGGGGACGAGCAGTACTTC.

The chain carries TRBV19 and TRBJ1-3; no definite D call. V was cut by 3 bases and J by 4 bases, with 13 bases left in between. CDR3 size: 15 residues. Germline V lookup: CDR1 LNHDA, CDR2 SQIVND (reference sequence). CDR3 in amino acids: CASSIYGVAGNTIYF. The CDR3 DNA reads as TGTGCCAGTAGTATTTATGGGGTGGCCGGAAACACCATATATTTT.

The chain has TRBV11-1 and TRBJ1-2; perhaps TRBD1 as D (6 bases). The CDR3 loop spans 14 amino acids. From germline, CDR1 is SGHAT and CDR2 FQDESV (reference sequence). V lost 0 bases and J lost 6, with 11 bases in between. The CDR3 loop reads CASSLAGRGNGYTF. CDR3 DNA: TGTGCCAGCAGCTTAGCCGGCAGGGGCAATGGCTACACCTTC.

V gene TRBV7-9 combines with J gene TRBJ2-1, with 10 bases fitting TRBD2. Germline CDR1 is SEHNR and CDR2 is FQNEAQ (reference sequence). V lost 2 bases to trimming and J lost 8 bases; unmatched junction nucleotides: 3. The CDR3 runs to 14 residues. CDR3 in DNA: TGTGCCAGCAGCTTACTAGCGGGAGAGGATGAGCAGTTCTTC. Its translation: CASSLLAGEDEQFF.

CDR3 bases: TGTGCCAGCAGCTTGAAGGGGAGGAGTCCCTACGAGCAGTACTTC. It specifies CASSLKGRSPYEQYF. The chain is built from TRBV5-4 and TRBJ2-7, with a tentative D call TRBD2 (6 bases). Deletions cut 1 base from V and 2 bases from J, with 13 bases between. This CDR3 has 15 amino acids. Germline CDR1 is SGHNT and CDR2 is YYREEE (reference sequence).

The V gene is TRBV28, the J gene TRBJ1-6; TRBD1 matches 9 bases. This CDR3 has 14 residues. Germline V gives CDR1 MDHEN, CDR2 SYDVKM. V was pared by 4 bases and J by 7 bases, with 2 bases of the junction left unmatched. Written as DNA, the CDR3 is TGTGCCAGCAGTTCGGGACAGGGCAATTCACCCCTCCACTTT. Amino acid sequence: CASSSGQGNSPLHF.

The rearrangement joins TRBV18 to TRBJ1-5; D call uncertain. Per the germline V gene, CDR1 is KGHSH and CDR2 is LQKENI. The CDR3 sequence is 14 residues long. Between the trimmed V and J ends, which lost 6 bases and 2 bases, there was a span of 11 bases. CDR3 coding DNA: TGTGCCAGCTCCCCCATGGGAGGCAATCAGCCCCAGCATTTT. This codes for CASSPMGGNQPQHF.

CDR3 in amino acids: CASSSQGQVGNTIYF. CDR3 DNA sequence: TGTGCCAGCAGCTCACAGGGGCAGGTCGGAAACACCATATATTTT. This chain joins TRBV7-8 and TRBJ1-3; 7 bases agree with TRBD1. Germline V gene lookup returns CDR1 SGHVS and CDR2 FQNEAQ. The V gene end was trimmed by 4 bases and the J gene end by 4 bases; junction bases not matched to a gene: 7. The CDR3 contains 15 residues.

The chain uses TRBV9 and TRBJ1-4; a weak D match, TRBD1 (5 bases). Per the germline V gene, CDR1 is SGDLS and CDR2 is YYNGEE. CDR3 length: 14 residues. Trimming shortened V by 7 bases and J by 0 bases, and 10 bases separated the two germline ends. CDR3 sequence: CASAAGSTNEKLFF. The CDR3 DNA reads as TGTGCCAGCGCAGCAGGGTCAACTAATGAAAAACTGTTTTTT.

The chain employs TRBV4-1 and TRBJ1-2; D is unresolved. The CDR3 is made up of 14 amino acids. V was shortened by 0 bases and J by 4 bases, with 9 bases between the two germline ends. The V gene's germline CDR1 is MGHRA and CDR2 YSYEKL. CDR3 amino acids: CASSQDQSGYGYTF. The CDR3 bases are TGCGCCAGCAGCCAAGATCAGAGTGGCTATGGCTACACCTTC.

This clone was counted between two and nine times. The chain has TRBV19 and TRBJ1-5, with D maybe TRBD1 (5 bases). Per the germline V gene, CDR1 is LNHDA and CDR2 is SQIVND (reference sequence). Between the trimmed V and J ends, which lost 4 bases and 3 bases, there was a span of 13 bases. The CDR3 totals 15 residues. In DNA, the CDR3 is TGTGCCAGTAGTAGAGGCCAGGGTTTCAATCAGCCCCAGCATTTT. Encoded protein: CASSRGQGFNQPQHF.

The V gene is TRBV2, the J gene TRBJ1-4, with TRBD1 as a possible D gene (5 bases). Per germline, CDR1 SNHLY and CDR2 FYNNEI. Trimming cost V 6 bases and J 2 bases, with 16 bases left between them. The CDR3 contains 16 residues. The CDR3 coding sequence is TGTGCCAGCAGCCCAGGGTTGGGTGTGACTAATGAAAAACTGTTTTTT. Translated, it gives CASSPGLGVTNEKLFF.

This clone has only one observation. The genes are TRBV2 and TRBJ1-1, with TRBD1 matching over 8 bases. Trimming cost V 7 bases and J 0 bases; bases outside gene matches: 4. Germline values: CDR1 SNHLY, CDR2 FYNNEI. The CDR3 runs to 14 residues. The CDR3 loop reads CASNRQGMNTEAFF. The CDR3, as DNA: TGTGCCAGCAACAGACAGGGGATGAACACTGAAGCTTTCTTT.

The V and J genes are TRBV10-3 and TRBJ2-3; maybe TRBD2 (6 bases). There are 14 residues in the CDR3. From germline, CDR1 is ENHRY and CDR2 SYGVKD. Trimming stripped 6 bases from V and 1 base from J, with 11 bases between. CDR3 nucleotides: TGTGCCATCAGGCGGAGGGAGGGCACAGATACGCAGTATTTT. It encodes CAIRRREGTDTQYF.

The rearrangement links TRBV5-5 to TRBJ1-1; possible D gene TRBD1, 5 bases. Germline assignment: CDR1 SGHKS and CDR2 YYEKEE (reference sequence). Between the trimmed V and J ends, which lost 3 bases and 3 bases, there was a span of 9 bases. There are 13 residues in the CDR3. CDR3 loop: CASSSRGDTEAFF. CDR3 sequence (DNA): TGTGCCAGCAGCTCCAGAGGGGACACTGAAGCTTTCTTT.

This clone has just one count. This chain links TRBV27 with TRBJ1-1; D may be TRBD1 (5 bases). Germline values: CDR1 MNHEY, CDR2 SMNVEV (reference sequence). Trimming removed 8 bases at V and 4 bases at J, with 14 bases between. The CDR3 has 13 amino acids. CDR3 in DNA: TGTGCCAGCTCCGGGGGACTTATCACTGAAGCTTTCTTT. It is translated as CASSGGLITEAFF.

The CDR3 DNA reads as TGTGCCAGCAGCAAAGCGCTAGGGAGAGGATTCTACGAGCAGTACTTC. Its translation is CASSKALGRGFYEQYF. The chain combines TRBV21-1 with TRBJ2-7; TRBD2, the table's D call, lacks a check against the DNA. TRBV21-1 is labeled a pseudogene. CDR3 length: 16 amino acids.